The next 2 T cell receptor beta chains were all read from a single sample in a study of CD8+CD57+ T cells in acquired aplastic anemia. Genomic DNA acted as the template from which TCR beta VDJ combination and CDR3 sequence profiling were carried out. TCRdb re-analysed the reads in MiXCR, keeping a single row per CDR3 protein. Of 120,000 or so distinct CDR3 sequences in the sample, under 65% are singletons; the top ten hold approximately 28%. Patients sequenced had flow cytometry evidence of CD8+CD57+ cell expansion. Material: sorted CD4+, CD8+, or CD8+CD57+ T cells (not recorded which) from PBMCs. Receptors originate from a human donor with aplastic anemia.

A few counts support this clonotype. The chain combines TRBV24-1 with TRBJ2-1; D not certain. The CDR3 consists of 15 residues. Germline V gene sequence: CDR1 KGHDR, CDR2 SFDVKD. The ends were cut back, 1 base at V and 5 bases at J, with 11 bases in the middle. This chain's CDR3 is CATSDFRTVDNEQFF. The CDR3 DNA sequence: TGTGCCACCAGTGATTTTCGCACAGTCGACAATGAGCAGTTCTTC.

This chain joins TRBV12-3 or TRBV12-4 and TRBJ2-5; no reliable D call. The CDR3 sequence is 14 residues long. The V gene lost 6 bases and the J gene lost 5 bases, with 16 bases spanning the gap. In DNA, the CDR3 is TGTGCCAGCAGCCCAGGTGGATATGGCGAGACCCAGTACTTC. This codes for CASSPGGYGETQYF.